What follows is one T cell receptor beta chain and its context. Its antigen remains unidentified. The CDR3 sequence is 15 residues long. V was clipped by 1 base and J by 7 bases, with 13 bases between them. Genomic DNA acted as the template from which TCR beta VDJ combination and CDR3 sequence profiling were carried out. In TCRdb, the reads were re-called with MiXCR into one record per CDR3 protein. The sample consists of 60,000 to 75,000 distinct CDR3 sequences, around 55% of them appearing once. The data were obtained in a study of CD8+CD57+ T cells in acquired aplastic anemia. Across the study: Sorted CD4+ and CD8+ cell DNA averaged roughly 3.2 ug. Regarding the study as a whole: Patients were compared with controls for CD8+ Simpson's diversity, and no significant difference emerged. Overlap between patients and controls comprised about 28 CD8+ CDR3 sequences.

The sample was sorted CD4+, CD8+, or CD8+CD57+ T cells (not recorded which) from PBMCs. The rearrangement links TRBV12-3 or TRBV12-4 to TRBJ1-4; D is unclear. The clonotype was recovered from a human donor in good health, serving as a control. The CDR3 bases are TGTGCCAGCAGTTTAGGGGCAAAAGGTACTGAAAAACTGTTTTTT. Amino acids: CASSLGAKGTEKLFF.